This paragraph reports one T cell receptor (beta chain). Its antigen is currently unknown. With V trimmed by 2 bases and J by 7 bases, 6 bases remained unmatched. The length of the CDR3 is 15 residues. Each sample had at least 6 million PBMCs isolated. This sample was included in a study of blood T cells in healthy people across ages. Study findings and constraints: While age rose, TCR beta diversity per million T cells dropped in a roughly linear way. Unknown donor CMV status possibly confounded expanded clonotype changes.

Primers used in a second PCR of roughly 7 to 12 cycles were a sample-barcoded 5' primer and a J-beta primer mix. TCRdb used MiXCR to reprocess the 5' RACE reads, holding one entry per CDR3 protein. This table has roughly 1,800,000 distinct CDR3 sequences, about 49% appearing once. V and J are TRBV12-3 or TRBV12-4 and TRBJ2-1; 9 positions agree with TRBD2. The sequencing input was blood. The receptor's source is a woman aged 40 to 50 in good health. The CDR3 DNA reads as TGTGCCAGCAGTTTAATAGCGGGGGTAGTTAATGAGCAGTTCTTC. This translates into CASSLIAGVVNEQFF.